This T cell receptor (beta chain) was documented in a study of T cell responses to AZD1222 COVID-19 vaccine. Data came from immunoSEQ multiplex PCR; TCRdb stores just in-frame clones and leaves some out. The sample consists of around 110,000 clones, 80% to 90% of them appearing once. The V end lost 2 bases, the J end lost 4 bases, and 15 bases lay between the germline ends. This CDR3 has 16 amino acids. The germline V gene has CDR1 LNHDA and CDR2 SQIVND (reference sequence). This chain uses TRBV19 with TRBJ2-1; D gene ambiguous. Sequences were derived from peripheral blood, sampled on day 0 of MenACWY control vaccination. The origin of this receptor is an adult in good health. The CDR3 DNA is TGTGCCAGTAGTATAACTGCTTCGAATGCTTACAATGAGCAGTTCTTC. This translates into CASSITASNAYNEQFF.